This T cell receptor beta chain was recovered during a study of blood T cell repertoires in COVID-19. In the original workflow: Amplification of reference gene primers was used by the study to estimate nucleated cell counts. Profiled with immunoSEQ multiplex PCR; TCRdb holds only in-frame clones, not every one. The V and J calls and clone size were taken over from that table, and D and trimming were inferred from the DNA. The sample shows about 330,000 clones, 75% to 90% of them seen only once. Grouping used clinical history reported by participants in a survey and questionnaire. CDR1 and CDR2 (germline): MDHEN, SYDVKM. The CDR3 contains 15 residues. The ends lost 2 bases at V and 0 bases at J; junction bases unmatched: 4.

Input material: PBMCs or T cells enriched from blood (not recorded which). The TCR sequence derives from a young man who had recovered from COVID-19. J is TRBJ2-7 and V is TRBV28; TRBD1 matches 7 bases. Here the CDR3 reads CASSLTRGFSYEQYF. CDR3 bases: TGTGCCAGCAGTTTAACCAGGGGGTTCTCCTACGAGCAGTACTTC.